The sequence of this T cell receptor (beta chain) was determined in a study of blood T cell repertoires in COVID-19 (dated by TCRdb to the early 2020s). Context from the whole study: The collaborator samples originated in the United States, Italy and Spain and spanned the acute and convalescent phases of COVID-19. The dataset comprised deeply sampled blood TCRbeta repertoires from subjects exposed to, actively infected with, or recovered from COVID-19. The sample metadata nearly always contained a de-identified subject ID, COVID-19 status, age in years and sex. Samples came from the ongoing ImmuneRACE study (first 160 participants) plus 1,254 subjects from 6 global collaborators. The material from the prospective study consisted of cDNA or gDNA derived from T cells, B-cell-depleted T cells, or PBMCs. Where available, HLA class I and class II types were taken from metadata supplied by the sample provider and were not determined by assay-based typing. A freely available public database, intended as a resource for researchers studying the immune response to SARS-CoV-2, is where the repertoires were released.

Details on this clone: Its antigen is unknown. The sample holds no much larger clone one base away, and base qualities are not on file.

TCRbeta CDR3 regions were amplified from genomic DNA by means of the immunoSEQ Assay, a bias-controlled multiplex PCR. As for how the authors treated the data: Nucleated cell counts per sample were estimated from amplification of reference gene primers within the assay. To quantify the absolute abundance of each unique TCRbeta CDR3 rearrangement, sequence reads were collapsed and filtered. For each sample, productive Simpson clonality was calculated as the square root of Simpson's diversity index across productive rearrangements. TCRdb obtained this table from immuneACCESS and retained in-frame rearrangements with V and J assigned. These tables miss some clones; where compared with another copy, unresolved V genes account for less than half of the shortfall, and the remainder is unexplained. V, J and clone size reflect that table, while D and trimming were determined from the DNA. The sample table lists approximately 480,000 clones, roughly 87% of them with a count of one. Roughly 0.7% of the sample rests with the top ten.

Taken from the germline V gene (reference sequence), the CDR1 and CDR2 loops are LGHDT and YNNKEL. The junction shows trimming of 2 bases on V and 4 bases on J, and the gene matches do not reach 3 bases of it. Spanning cysteine to phenylalanine, the CDR3 consists of 14 amino acids. Just the 42-base CDR3 DNA is kept, in frame starting at base 1. General findings and caveats noted by the study authors: The amount of clinical and demographic metadata varied by source and participant and was provided uncurated.

Participants in the prospective study were enrolled through a virtual design, were aged roughly 18 to 100 years, and lived in approximately 24 United States geographic areas. In the prospective study, participants were assigned to cohorts based on the clinical history participants reported in a screening survey and a study questionnaire. Recovered participants in ImmuneRACE Cohort 3 were defined by two consecutive negative NP/OP PCR tests, clearance by a healthcare professional, or resolution of symptoms. Mobile phlebotomists in the prospective study collected whole blood, serum and a nasopharyngeal or oropharyngeal swab from every participant. Participants in the prospective study had the option to provide additional blood draws and questionnaires over an approximately 2-month period. Blood samples from the prospective study were shipped frozen or at room temperature prior to DNA extraction.

The chain employs TRBV3-1 (or the pseudogene TRBV3-2) and TRBJ1-1, with 8 junctional bases fitting TRBD1. The receptor was isolated from a woman between 18 and 30 years old who had recovered from COVID-19. Sequencing input: PBMCs or T cells enriched from blood (not recorded which). The CDR3 has the sequence CASSQSTGGTEAFF. The DNA sequence follows: TGTGCCAGCAGCCAAAGTACAGGGGGCACTGAAGCTTTCTTT.